What follows are 14 T cell receptor beta chains derived from one specimen sequenced in a study of TIL therapy for anti-PD-1-resistant metastatic lung cancer. Time point here: pre-treatment sample, taken before nivolumab and TIL therapy. Sequencing used immunoSEQ v3. This table comes from immunoSEQ multiplex PCR, and its TCRdb copy is limited to in-frame clones, with some not included. This table has 50,000 to 65,000 clones, around 69% appearing once. The sequencing here drew on blood, taken at baseline. The receptors originated from a person between 25 and 80 years old with non-small cell lung cancer.

The rearrangement links TRBV7-8 to TRBJ2-7, with TRBD2 identical over 15 bases. The trim removed 5 bases at V and 5 bases at J, leaving 7 bases unmatched. The CDR3 runs to 16 residues. Germline values: CDR1 SGHVS, CDR2 FQNEAQ. CDR3 region: CASSRTSGRAGNEQYF. As DNA, the CDR3 is TGTGCCAGCAGCCGGACTAGCGGGAGGGCCGGAAACGAGCAGTACTTC.

This clone was seen at least ten times. The chain joins TRBV30 to TRBJ1-4; D may be TRBD1 (5 bases). Trimming removed 4 bases at V and 3 bases at J, with 9 bases between. The germline CDR1 and CDR2 sequences are GTSNPN and SVGIG (reference sequence). The CDR3 consists of 13 residues. The CDR3 spells CAWNPGPNEKLFF. CDR3 nucleotides: TGTGCCTGGAATCCAGGGCCTAATGAAAAACTGTTTTTT.

The chain carries TRBV6-4 and TRBJ1-1; D remains ambiguous. Trimming left V 5 bases short and J 3 bases short, with 10 bases between. Germline assignment: CDR1 MRHNA and CDR2 SNTAGT. This CDR3 contains 13 residues. The CDR3 DNA follows: TGTGCCAGCAGTTTACGTCTATACACTGAAGCTTTCTTT. Protein product: CASSLRLYTEAFF.

This chain joins TRBV2 and TRBJ2-7; the D is unclear. From germline, CDR1 is SNHLY and CDR2 FYNNEI. This CDR3 has 14 amino acids. V was shortened by 2 bases and J by 0 bases, with 8 bases between the two germline ends. The CDR3 is CASSEWQSSYEQYF. The CDR3 region has the DNA TGTGCCAGCAGTGAATGGCAGAGCTCCTACGAGCAGTACTTC.

The chain carries TRBV6-5 and TRBJ1-4; unclear D gene. The CDR3 covers 16 residues. CDR1 is MNHEY and CDR2 is SVGAGI in the germline V gene. Trimming left V 0 bases short and J 3 bases short, with 11 bases between. CDR3 nucleotides: TGTGCCAGCAGTTACTCGGCCCAGAGGGCTAATGAAAAACTGTTTTTT. Encoded protein: CASSYSAQRANEKLFF.

The chain recombines TRBV6-1 with TRBJ1-5; D remains ambiguous. With 0 bases removed from V and 1 base from J, the gap between germline ends came to 13 bases. Looked up from germline, CDR1 is MNHNS and CDR2 is SASEGT. The CDR3 is made up of 17 amino acids. Written as DNA, the CDR3 is TGTGCCAGCAGTGAAGCCCTTCAAGCTGCGAGCAATCAGCCCCAGCATTTT. This codes for CASSEALQAASNQPQHF.

The gene calls are TRBV18 and TRBJ1-1; 8 nucleotides agree with TRBD1. The CDR3 sequence is 12 residues long. Germline CDR1 is KGHSH and CDR2 is LQKENI. J gave up 8 bases and V 5 bases, and 4 bases lay outside the gene matches. Here the CDR3 reads CASSRDRFEAFF. For the CDR3, the DNA is TGTGCCAGCTCAAGGGACAGGTTCGAAGCTTTCTTT.

The J gene is TRBJ1-2, the V gene TRBV5-4; TRBD1 matches 10 bases. CDR1 and CDR2 from the germline V gene are SGHNT and YYREEE (reference sequence). Trimming removed 0 bases from V and 4 bases from J; junction bases left unmatched: 0. This CDR3 contains 14 residues. The CDR3 sequence: CASSLGQGAYGYTF. The CDR3 DNA reads as TGTGCCAGCAGCTTGGGACAGGGGGCCTATGGCTACACCTTC. Drawing the rest from reference TRBV5-4 and TRBJ1-2, the complete variable domain is ETGVTQSPTHLIKTRGQQVTLRCSSQSGHNTVSWYQQALGQGPQFIFQYYREEENGRGNFPPRFSGLQFPNYSSELNVNALELDDSALYLCASSLGQGAYGYTFGSGTRLTVV.

This clone was counted a few times. The rearrangement joins TRBV19 to TRBJ1-1; possibly TRBD1 for D (6 bases). Trimming cost V 3 bases and J 1 base, with 9 bases left between them. This CDR3 spans 14 amino acids. Germline V gene lookup returns CDR1 LNHDA and CDR2 SQIVND (reference sequence). This chain's CDR3 is CASSIGGGNTEAFF. The CDR3 bases are TGTGCCAGTAGTATCGGAGGGGGGAACACTGAAGCTTTCTTT.

The chain links TRBV30 to TRBJ2-3; TRBD1 might be the D (5 bases). Between the trimmed V and J ends, which lost 0 bases and 2 bases, there was a span of 15 bases. Germline CDR1 GTSNPN, CDR2 SVGIG (reference sequence). The CDR3 loop spans 16 amino acids. In DNA form, the CDR3 reads TGTGCCTGGAGTGTCGGTCGACAGATGATCACAGATACGCAGTATTTT. This codes for CAWSVGRQMITDTQYF.

J is TRBJ1-3 and V is TRBV18; possible D gene TRBD1, 5 bases. CDR1 is KGHSH, CDR2 LQKENI, per germline. The CDR3 consists of 13 residues. Trimming removed 4 bases from V and 6 bases from J, with 10 bases in between. The CDR3 region is CASSQQDLNTIYF. The CDR3 DNA is TGTGCCAGCTCACAACAGGACCTAAACACCATATATTTT.

The CDR3 nucleotides read TGTGCCAGCAGCGCTTATTTTTCCCCGGGAGGGGCCAACGTCCTGACTTTC. It translates to CASSAYFSPGGANVLTF. V is TRBV14 and J is TRBJ2-6, with D possibly being TRBD2 (5 bases). The CDR3 is 17 amino acids. Germline CDR1 is SGHDN and CDR2 is FVKESK. The V and J ends lost 5 bases and 4 bases respectively, with 18 bases between them. The full variable domain, in which reference TRBV14 and TRBJ2-6 provide the parts outside the CDR3, is EAGVTQFPSHSVIEKGQTVTLRCDPISGHDNLYWYRRVMGKEIKFLLHFVKESKQDESGMPNNRFLAERTGGTYSTLKVQPAELEDSGVYFCASSAYFSPGGANVLTFGAGSRLTVL.

The CDR3, as DNA: TGTGCCAGCAGCTTACAGGGGGCGCAAACAGATACGCAGTATTTT. As protein: CASSLQGAQTDTQYF. The J gene is TRBJ2-3, the V gene TRBV7-2; TRBD1 matches 8 bases. There are 15 residues in the CDR3. J lost 3 bases, V lost 2 bases, and 4 bases had no gene match. Germline CDR1 is SGHTA and CDR2 is FQGNSA.

This chain uses TRBV10-1 with TRBJ1-3; 8 nucleotides line up with TRBD1. Trimming removed 5 bases from V and 0 bases from J; junction bases left unmatched: 0. There are 14 residues in the CDR3. Germline V CDR1 and CDR2: WNHNN, SYGVQD (reference sequence). Here the CDR3 reads CASSTGGSGNTIYF. In DNA, the CDR3 is TGCGCCAGCAGTACAGGGGGCTCTGGAAACACCATATATTTT.